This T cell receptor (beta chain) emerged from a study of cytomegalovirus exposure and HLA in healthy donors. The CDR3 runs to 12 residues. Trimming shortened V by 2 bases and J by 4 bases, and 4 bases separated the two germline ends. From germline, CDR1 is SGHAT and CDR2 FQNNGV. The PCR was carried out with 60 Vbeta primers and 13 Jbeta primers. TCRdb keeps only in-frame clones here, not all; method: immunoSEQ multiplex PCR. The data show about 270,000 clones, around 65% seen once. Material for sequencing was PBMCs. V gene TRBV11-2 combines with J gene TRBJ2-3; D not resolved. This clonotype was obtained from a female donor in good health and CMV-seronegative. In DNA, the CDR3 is TGTGCCAGCAGCTTACGGGCAGATACGCAGTATTTT. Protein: CASSLRADTQYF. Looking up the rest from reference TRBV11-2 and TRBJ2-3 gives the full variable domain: EAGVAQSPRYKIIEKRQSVAFWCNPISGHATLYWYQQILGQGPKLLIQFQNNGVVDDSQLPKDRFSAERLKGVDSTLKIQPAKLEDSAVYLCASSLRADTQYFGPGTRLTVL.